This TCR beta chain was recovered during a study of tumor and adjacent non-tumor tissue in lung cancer. A modified ARM-PCR protocol with three rounds of nested PCR amplified TCRbeta. One entry per CDR3 protein, called by TCRdb with MiXCR from the multiplex PCR reads. This table holds about 93,000 distinct CDR3 sequences, approximately 70% found once. The CDR3 consists of 15 residues. Germline V CDR1 and CDR2: MGHRA, YSYEKL. No cell sorting was done before RNA was extracted from the tissue. Comments on this clonotype: The junction does not match germline at one end; this may be a read error.

The TCR originated in a man aged 60 to 69 with non-small cell lung cancer. V usage is TRBV4-1 and J usage is TRBJ1-2, with D unclear. The sequencing sample was made of lung tumor tissue. CDR3 sequence (DNA): TGCGCCAGCAGCCAAGTCTCAGGAGCCCACTATGTCTACACATTC. Protein sequence: CASSQVSGAHYVYTF.